This entry lists 5 T cell receptor beta chains sequenced from one sample in a study of T cells in Graves' hyperthyroidism and ophthalmopathy. Amplification targeted TCR beta CDR3 regions from RNA transcripts. RT-PCR in the first round (using the HTBI primer set) targeted the TCR CDR3. Each CDR3 protein is one row after TCRdb ran MiXCR on the multiplex PCR reads. The sample yields hundreds of thousands of distinct CDR3 sequences, over 15% seen once. The sequencing sample was made of blood. These receptors all come from a woman aged 55 to 70 with Graves' ophthalmopathy.

A remark on this clonotype: A much bigger clone sits one base away, suggesting this may be a read error. The V call is TRBV6-1, the J call TRBJ2-2; D gene uncertain. Per the germline V gene, CDR1 is MNHNS and CDR2 is SASEGT. The length of the CDR3 is 15 residues. The ends were cut back, 6 bases at V and 0 bases at J, with 11 bases in the middle. The CDR3 reads CASSHTGSNTGELFF. DNA of the CDR3: TGTGCCAGCAGCCACACCGGGTCGAACACCGGGGAGCTGTTTTTT.

Many counts were recorded for this clonotype. This chain connects TRBV13 to TRBJ2-7; D gene unclear. The CDR3 sequence is 15 residues long. Trimming stripped 0 bases from V and 3 bases from J, with 12 bases between. Germline CDR1 is PRHDT and CDR2 is FYEKMQ (reference sequence). Here the CDR3 DNA reads TGTGCCAGCAGCTTAGGCCTATCTGGGCTCTACGAGCAGTACTTC. Its translation: CASSLGLSGLYEQYF.

At least ten counts were recorded for this clonotype. This sequence joins TRBV12-3 or TRBV12-4 and TRBJ2-1, with D unclear. The CDR3 runs to 16 residues. V dropped 1 base and J dropped 2 bases, with 12 bases sitting between them. The CDR3 DNA reads as TGTGCCAGCAGTTTAGGGTATGTAGGAGCCTACAATGAGCAGTTCTTC. This gives the protein CASSLGYVGAYNEQFF.

This clonotype has a handful of counts. The gene calls are TRBV6-2 or TRBV6-3 and TRBJ1-1, with D uncertain. Germline-derived CDR1 and CDR2 are MNHEY and SVGEGT. The CDR3 totals 15 residues. Trimming shortened V by 6 bases and J by 5 bases, and 19 bases separated the two germline ends. The CDR3 protein is CASRDVSFRGTEAFF. The CDR3 bases are TGTGCCAGCAGAGATGTCAGCTTCAGAGGGACTGAAGCTTTCTTT.

This clonotype turned up a few times. J is TRBJ2-7 and V is TRBV19; 11 bases are a match to TRBD2. The CDR3 runs 16 residues. Germline V gene data show CDR1 as LNHDA and CDR2 as SQIVND (reference sequence). The V gene end was trimmed by 2 bases and the J gene end by 4 bases; junction bases not matched to a gene: 7. CDR3: CASSITTRLAGYEQYF. The CDR3 nucleotides are TGTGCCAGTAGTATAACGACGCGACTAGCGGGATACGAGCAGTACTTC.